This TCR beta chain was sequenced in a study of tumor and adjacent non-tumor tissue in lung cancer. Study-level background: Patients comprised about a dozen adenocarcinoma, a couple of squamous cell carcinoma and 1 small cell lung cancer.

A modified ARM-PCR protocol with three rounds of nested PCR amplified TCRbeta. TCRdb reprocessed the multiplex PCR reads via MiXCR and lists one record per CDR3 protein. The table lists roughly 200,000 distinct CDR3 sequences, over 55% of them singletons, with roughly a quarter in the top ten. The template was RNA from unsorted bulk tissue. Newly diagnosed lung cancer patients had thoracic surgery in China, August–November 2014, without prior chemotherapy. General study points: Patients with more diverse tumor TCRs had worse survival. TCR diversity was significantly greater in tumor than normal lung tissue.

With regard to this clonotype: Its antigen remains unidentified. At one end the junction does not follow the germline gene, possibly because of a read error.

There are 14 residues in the CDR3. CDR1 and CDR2 from the germline V gene are DFQATT and SNEGSKA (reference sequence). Sequenced: lung tumor tissue. The sequence came from a man in his fifties or sixties with non-small cell lung cancer. The genes are TRBV20-1 and TRBJ1-1, with TRBD1 matching 8 bases. CDR3 protein: CSAPGTGLKTEAFF. In DNA, the CDR3 is TGCAGTGCTCCCGGGACAGGACTGAAGACTGAAGCTTTCTTT.